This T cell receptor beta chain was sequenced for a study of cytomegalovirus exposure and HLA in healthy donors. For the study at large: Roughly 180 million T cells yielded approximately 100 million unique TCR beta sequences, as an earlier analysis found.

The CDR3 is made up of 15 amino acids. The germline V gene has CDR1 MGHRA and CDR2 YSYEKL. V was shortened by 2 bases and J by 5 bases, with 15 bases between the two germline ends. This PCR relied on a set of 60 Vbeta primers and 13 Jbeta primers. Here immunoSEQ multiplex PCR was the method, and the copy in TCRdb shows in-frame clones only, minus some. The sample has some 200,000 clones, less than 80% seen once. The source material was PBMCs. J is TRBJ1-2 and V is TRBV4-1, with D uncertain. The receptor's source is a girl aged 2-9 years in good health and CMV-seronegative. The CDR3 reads CASSQQEGLQYGYTF. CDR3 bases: TGCGCCAGCAGCCAACAAGAGGGATTGCAGTATGGCTACACCTTC.